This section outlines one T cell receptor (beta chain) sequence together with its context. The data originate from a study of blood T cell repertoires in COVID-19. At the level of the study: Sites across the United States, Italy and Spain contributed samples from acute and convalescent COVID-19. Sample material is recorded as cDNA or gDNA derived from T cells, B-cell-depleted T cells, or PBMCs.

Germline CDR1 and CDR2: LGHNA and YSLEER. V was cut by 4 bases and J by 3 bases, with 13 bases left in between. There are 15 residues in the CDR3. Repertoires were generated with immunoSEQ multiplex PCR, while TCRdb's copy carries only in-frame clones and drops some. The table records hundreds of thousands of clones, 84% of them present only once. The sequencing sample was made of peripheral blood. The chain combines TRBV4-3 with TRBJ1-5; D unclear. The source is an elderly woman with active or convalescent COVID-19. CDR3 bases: TGCGCCAGCAGCCCCTCACTTGGGCCCAATCAGCCCCAGCATTTT. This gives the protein CASSPSLGPNQPQHF.